Reported below is one TCR beta chain. Its recognized antigen is unknown. No much larger clonotype is one base removed from it; base qualities were not supplied. These data are taken from a study of blood T cell repertoires in COVID-19 (dated by TCRdb to the early 2020s). For the wider study: Samples covering the acute and convalescent phases of COVID-19 were provided by collaborators in the United States, Italy and Spain. The material from the prospective study consisted of cDNA or gDNA derived from T cells, B-cell-depleted T cells, or PBMCs. The dataset comprised deeply sampled blood TCRbeta repertoires from subjects exposed to, actively infected with, or recovered from COVID-19. The repertoires were released in a freely available public database intended as a resource for research on the immune response to SARS-CoV-2. The samples were drawn from the first 160 participants of the ongoing ImmuneRACE study and from under 1,500 subjects provided by 6 global collaborators. Sample metadata almost always included a de-identified subject ID, COVID-19 status, age in years and sex. Where HLA class I and class II types were available, the types were taken from metadata supplied by the sample provider, not from assay-based typing. Beyond this particular receptor, the publication reports: The quantity of clinical and demographic metadata differed by source and by participant and was supplied without curation.

Participants in the prospective study were aged roughly 18 to 100 years, lived in about two dozen United States geographic areas, and enrolled through a virtual design. Cohort assignment in the prospective study relied on participant-reported clinical history from a screening survey and a study questionnaire. Mobile phlebotomists in the prospective study collected whole blood, serum and a nasopharyngeal or oropharyngeal swab from every participant. Participants in the prospective study had the option to provide additional blood draws and questionnaires over a roughly 2-month period. Before DNA extraction, prospective study blood samples were shipped either frozen or at room temperature. Based on the germline V gene (reference sequence), the CDR1 and CDR2 sequences are PRHDT and FYEKMQ. V lost 2 bases and J lost 0 bases; the stretch between them is 8 bases long. From the cysteine through the phenylalanine, the CDR3 covers 15 amino acids. Solely the CDR3 DNA is kept, with 45 bases framed from the first base.

TCRbeta CDR3 regions were amplified from genomic DNA by means of the immunoSEQ Assay, a bias-controlled multiplex PCR. The study's own analysis went as follows. Within the assay, amplification of reference gene primers was used to estimate how many nucleated cells each sample contained. Sequence reads were collapsed and filtered to measure the absolute abundance of every unique TCRbeta CDR3 rearrangement. For each sample, productive Simpson clonality was calculated as the square root of Simpson's diversity index over productive rearrangements. Drawn from immuneACCESS, this table holds only the in-frame rearrangements with V and J called that TCRdb kept. Clones are partly lost; checked studies trace under half to an unresolved V gene and leave the rest unexplained. The V and J calls and clone size are taken from that table; D and trimming were inferred from the DNA. This sample comprises a few hundred thousand clones, around 86% of them detected only once. Jointly, the top ten make up 4% to 5.5% of the sample.

The V and J genes are TRBV13 and TRBJ2-1; TRBD1 is a possible D gene, resting on 5 matching bases. This clonotype was sampled from a woman aged 40 to 55 with acute COVID-19. The sequencing sample was made of PBMCs or T cells enriched from blood (not recorded which). The CDR3 sequence is CASSLLGASYNEQFF. The nucleotide sequence reads TGTGCCAGCAGCTTATTAGGGGCCTCCTACAATGAGCAGTTCTTC.